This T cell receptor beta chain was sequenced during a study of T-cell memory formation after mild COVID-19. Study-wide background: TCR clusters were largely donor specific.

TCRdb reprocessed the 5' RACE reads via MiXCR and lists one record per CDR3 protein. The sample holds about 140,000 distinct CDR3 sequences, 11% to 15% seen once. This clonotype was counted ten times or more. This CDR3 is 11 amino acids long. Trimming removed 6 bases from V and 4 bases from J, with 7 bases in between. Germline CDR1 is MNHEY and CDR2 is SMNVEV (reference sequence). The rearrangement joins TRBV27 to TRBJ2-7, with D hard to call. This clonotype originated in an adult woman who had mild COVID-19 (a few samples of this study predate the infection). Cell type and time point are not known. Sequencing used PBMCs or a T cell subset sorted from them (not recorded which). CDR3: CASSHTYEQYF. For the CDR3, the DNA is TGTGCCAGCAGCCACACTTACGAGCAGTACTTC.